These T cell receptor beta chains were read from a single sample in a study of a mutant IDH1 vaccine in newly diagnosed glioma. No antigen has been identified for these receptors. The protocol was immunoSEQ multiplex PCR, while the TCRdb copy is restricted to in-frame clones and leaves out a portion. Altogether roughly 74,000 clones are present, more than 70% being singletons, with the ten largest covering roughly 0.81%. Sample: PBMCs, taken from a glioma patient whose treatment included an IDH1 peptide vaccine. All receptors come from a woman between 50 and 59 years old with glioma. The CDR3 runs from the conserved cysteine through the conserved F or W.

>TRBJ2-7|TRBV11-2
CASSLPGQGVYEQYF
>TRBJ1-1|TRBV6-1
CASTQGQMNTEAFF
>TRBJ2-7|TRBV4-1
CASSQERGKNYEQYF
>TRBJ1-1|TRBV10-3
CAISGRDSNTEAFF
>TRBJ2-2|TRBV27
CASSLSRGLAGGELFF
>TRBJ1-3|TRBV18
CASSPPNRGPESGNTIYF
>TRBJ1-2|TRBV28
CASSLFRQGPYGYTF
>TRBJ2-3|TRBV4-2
CASSLRTSGTDTQYF
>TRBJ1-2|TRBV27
CASRPAGAYGYTF
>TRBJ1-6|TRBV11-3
CASSFRWSPLHF
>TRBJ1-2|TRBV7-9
CASSLDSRIYGYTF
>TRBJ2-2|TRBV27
CASSSRTGSGTGELFF
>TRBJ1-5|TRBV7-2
CASSRGGNSNQPQHF
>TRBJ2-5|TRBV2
CASSGNRAETQYF
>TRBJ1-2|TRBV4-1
CASSQGSGLYGYTF
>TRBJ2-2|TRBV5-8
CASSLVGTGHSGELFF
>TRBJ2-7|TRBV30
CAWSVGGVSYEQYF
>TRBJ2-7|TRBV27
CASSLAGGYEQYF
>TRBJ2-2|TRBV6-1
CASSEVGGANTGELFF
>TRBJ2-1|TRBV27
CASSSQAFMDNEQFF
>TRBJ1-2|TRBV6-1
CASSEATGGGYGYTF
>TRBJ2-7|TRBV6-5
CASSYDRLYEQYF
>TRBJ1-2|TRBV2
CASSLMGSDGYTF
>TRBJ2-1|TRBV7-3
CASSLGGRAPYNEQFF
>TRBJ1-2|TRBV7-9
CASGNTGIDGYTF
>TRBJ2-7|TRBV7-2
CASSLRSYEQYF
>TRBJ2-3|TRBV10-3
CAISGAGLAQVDTQYF
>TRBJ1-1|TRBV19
CASSILMNTEAFF
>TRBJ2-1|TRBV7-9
CASSLDFEAFF
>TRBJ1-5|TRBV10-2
CASSPSTGPSNQPQHF
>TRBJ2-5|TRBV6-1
CASSEAPGETQYF
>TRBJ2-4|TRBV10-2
CASSADLGLNIQYF
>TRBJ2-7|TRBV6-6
CASRQGNWEEQYF
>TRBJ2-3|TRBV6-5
CASKTGVISDTQYF
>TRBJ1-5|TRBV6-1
CASSDRGVSNQPQHF
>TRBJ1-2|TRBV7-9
CASSLNGDYTF
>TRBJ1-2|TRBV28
CASRILPTGGLNYGYTF
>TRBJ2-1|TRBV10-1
CASSGGEGRLRWNEQFF
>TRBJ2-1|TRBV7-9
CASSLGLAGSLTYNEQFF
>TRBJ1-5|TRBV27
CASSLLNSNQPQHF
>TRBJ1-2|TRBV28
CASSLEEGQGRYGYTF
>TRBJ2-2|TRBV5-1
CASSPGNTGELFF
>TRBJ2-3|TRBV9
CASSVVPSGSTDTQYF
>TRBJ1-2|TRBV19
CASSIDSNYGYTF
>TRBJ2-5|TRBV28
CASSRGGGGVTQYF
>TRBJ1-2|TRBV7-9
CASSGRTGLNYGYTF
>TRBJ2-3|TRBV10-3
CAISEFRQDPIDTQYF